The 20 T cell receptor beta chains below come from one sample, sequenced in a study of blood T cells in healthy people across ages. A second PCR of 7 to 11 cycles used a sample-barcoded 5' primer and a J-beta primer mix. MiXCR was run by TCRdb on the 5' RACE reads, yielding one entry per CDR3 protein. The table includes around 850,000 distinct CDR3 sequences, 35% to 40% detected once. The sample was blood. These receptors were obtained from a man aged 18 to 29 in good health.

This clonotype has a handful of counts. V is TRBV7-2 and J is TRBJ1-2; 8 positions agree with TRBD1. The CDR3 extends over 13 amino acids. Germline V CDR1 and CDR2: SGHTA, FQGNSA. With V trimmed by 8 bases and J by 5 bases, 7 bases remained unmatched. The CDR3 coding sequence is TGTGCCAGCTGGGGACAGGCGATTTATGGCTACACCTTC. This translates into CASWGQAIYGYTF.

This rearrangement joins TRBV7-8 to TRBJ1-2; D not certain. This CDR3 comprises 15 residues. Trimming stripped 2 bases from V and 3 bases from J, with 13 bases between. CDR1 and CDR2 (germline): SGHVS, FQNEAQ. Written as DNA, the CDR3 is TGTGCCAGCAGCTTAAGGCTGGACCTATACTATGGCTACACCTTC. It translates to CASSLRLDLYYGYTF.

This chain uses TRBV7-9 with TRBJ2-2; D perhaps matches TRBD1 (6 bases). CDR3 length: 16 residues. Germline-derived CDR1 and CDR2 are SEHNR and FQNEAQ (reference sequence). Trimming shortened V by 8 bases and J by 0 bases, and 16 bases separated the two germline ends. The CDR3 sequence: CASYRQAGANTGELFF. The DNA for the CDR3 is TGTGCCAGCTATCGCCAGGCAGGGGCGAACACCGGGGAGCTGTTTTTT.

The chain uses TRBV12-3 or TRBV12-4 and TRBJ2-6; 8 bases are shared with TRBD1. J was trimmed by 2 bases and V by 2 bases; bases with no gene match: 8. CDR3 length equals 18 residues. CDR3 nucleotide sequence: TGTGCCAGCAGTTTAAGCGCAGGGGGCTGGCCTGGGGCCAACGTCCTGACTTTC. Amino acid sequence: CASSLSAGGWPGANVLTF.

The table lists this clonotype with a few counts. The rearrangement uses TRBV7-2 and TRBJ2-3; D tentatively fits TRBD1 or TRBD2 (5 bases each). The CDR3 is 15 residues long. The germline gives CDR1 SGHTA, CDR2 FQGNSA. The V end lost 0 bases, the J end lost 8 bases, and 15 bases lay between the germline ends. CDR3 sequence reads: CASSLAWDPVGTQYF. Here the CDR3 DNA reads TGTGCCAGCAGCTTAGCCTGGGACCCTGTGGGTACGCAGTATTTT.

The V gene is TRBV6-1, the J gene TRBJ1-3, with a tentative D call TRBD1 (6 bases). In germline, CDR1 is MNHNS, CDR2 SASEGT. Trimming pared 3 bases from V and 3 bases from J, leaving 12 bases between. The CDR3 contains 15 residues. CDR3 bases: TGTGCCAGCAGTGATACAGGGTCAAGTGGAAACACCATATATTTT. Translating gives CASSDTGSSGNTIYF.

Comment on this clonotype: A much larger clone lies a single base off, so this may be a read error. The chain recombines TRBV11-1 with TRBJ2-1; D is uncertain. CDR1 is SGHAT and CDR2 is FQDESV in the germline V gene (reference sequence). V was clipped by 5 bases and J by 4 bases, with 12 bases between them. This CDR3 is 14 amino acids long. For the CDR3, the DNA is TGTGCCAGCAGCGACGGATCTAAATACAATGAGCAGTTCTTC. This sequence encodes CASSDGSKYNEQFF.

The table lists this clonotype with many counts. V and J are TRBV5-1 and TRBJ1-1; D is perhaps TRBD1 (5 bases). Germline CDR1 and CDR2: SGHRS and YFSETQ. V dropped 6 bases and J dropped 8 bases, with 17 bases sitting between them. The CDR3 sequence is 13 residues long. The CDR3: CASKQGPSSEAFF. The CDR3 region has the DNA TGCGCCAGCAAGCAGGGACCCTCGAGCGAAGCTTTCTTT.

V is TRBV6-2 or TRBV6-3 and J is TRBJ2-2; 7 nucleotides agree with TRBD1. Germline CDR1 reads MNHEY; CDR2 reads SVGEGT. This CDR3 contains 15 residues. Trimming removed 8 bases from V and 2 bases from J; junction bases left unmatched: 8. CDR3 amino acids: CASATGNLNTGELFF. The CDR3 DNA sequence: TGTGCCAGCGCGACAGGGAACCTTAACACCGGGGAGCTGTTTTTT.

V and J are TRBV7-9 and TRBJ2-1, with D perhaps TRBD1 (5 bases). Trimming took off 10 bases at V and 3 bases at J, with 25 bases between the two ends. The CDR3 has 17 residues. Germline CDR1 SEHNR, CDR2 FQNEAQ (reference sequence). The CDR3 DNA reads as TGTGCCACGACACCTTTACAACTCACAGGAAACTACAATGAGCAGTTCTTC. It codes for CATTPLQLTGNYNEQFF.

The V call is TRBV6-5, the J call TRBJ1-2; D gene ambiguous. Trimming pared 0 bases from V and 3 bases from J, leaving 5 bases between. CDR1 is MNHEY and CDR2 is SVGAGI in the germline V gene. The CDR3 runs 13 residues. DNA for the CDR3: TGTGCCAGCAGTTACTCAGAGTACTATGGCTACACCTTC. Translated, it gives CASSYSEYYGYTF.

The rearrangement uses TRBV4-1 and TRBJ1-5, with a possible D match to TRBD1 (6 bases). Germline CDR1 is MGHRA and CDR2 is YSYEKL. The CDR3 length is 14 residues. V lost 8 bases and J lost 2, with 13 bases in between. Here the CDR3 reads CASAVGAGNQPQHF. The DNA of the CDR3 is TGCGCCAGCGCGGTGGGGGCGGGCAATCAGCCCCAGCATTTT.

This clonotype was observed a handful of times. The gene calls are TRBV5-1 and TRBJ2-7; D call uncertain. Germline CDR1 reads SGHRS; CDR2 reads YFSETQ. V gave up 2 bases and J gave up 6 bases, with 12 bases separating them. The CDR3 length is 13 residues. The CDR3 loop reads CASSLTASSEQYF. As DNA, the CDR3 is TGCGCCAGCAGCTTAACCGCGTCGAGCGAGCAGTACTTC.

This clonotype has a handful of counts. In nucleotides, the CDR3 is TGTGCCAGCAGTACAGGGGGTTTTAGCAATCAGCCCCAGCATTTT. It codes for CASSTGGFSNQPQHF. The chain recombines TRBV27 with TRBJ1-5; 8 bases are a match to TRBD1. This CDR3 is built from 15 residues. Germline values: CDR1 MNHEY, CDR2 SMNVEV (reference sequence). Trimming cost V 5 bases and J 0 bases; bases outside gene matches: 3.

This chain links TRBV10-3 with TRBJ2-3; 7 bases match TRBD2. The V gene end was trimmed by 4 bases and the J gene end by 3 bases; junction bases not matched to a gene: 16. CDR3 size: 18 residues. Germline CDR1 reads ENHRY; CDR2 reads SYGVKD. The CDR3 DNA reads as TGTGCCATCAGTGTGACCTGGGGAGGGGAAAGGTTGACAGATACGCAGTATTTT. Its protein product is CAISVTWGGERLTDTQYF.

This rearrangement joins TRBV6-1 to TRBJ2-7; D may be TRBD2 (5 bases). Trimming removed 0 bases at V and 5 bases at J, with 14 bases between. Germline V gene sequence: CDR1 MNHNS, CDR2 SASEGT. CDR3 size: 15 residues. CDR3 loop: CASSEAEDRTDEQYF. CDR3 coding DNA: TGTGCCAGCAGTGAAGCGGAGGACCGTACGGACGAGCAGTACTTC.

With regard to this clonotype: This could be a read error, since a much larger clone is one nucleotide away. This sequence joins TRBV4-2 and TRBJ2-4; TRBD2 matches at 8 bases. Germline V gene data show CDR1 as LGHNA and CDR2 as YNFKEQ. This CDR3 is 15 amino acids long. With V trimmed by 0 bases and J by 15 bases, 13 bases remained unmatched. CDR3 DNA sequence: TGTGCCAGCAGCCAAGATCGACTAGCGCGGGAGACCCGGTACTTC. Translating gives CASSQDRLARETRYF.

This clonotype was counted a single time. The chain is built from TRBV7-2 and TRBJ2-7; D unresolved. The V gene's germline CDR1 is SGHTA and CDR2 FQGNSA. V was cut by 5 bases and J by 3 bases, with 17 bases left in between. The CDR3 totals 15 residues. Here the CDR3 reads CASSESSAPYYEQYF. As DNA, the CDR3 is TGTGCCAGCAGCGAATCCAGCGCGCCATACTACGAGCAGTACTTC.

This clonotype has a count of ten or more. This rearrangement joins TRBV7-9 to TRBJ2-7, with 7 bases identical to TRBD1. Germline CDR1 SEHNR, CDR2 FQNEAQ (reference sequence). The CDR3 has 14 amino acids. The J segment lost 5 bases and the V segment lost 4 bases, leaving 8 bases of the junction unmatched. CDR3 nucleotides: TGTGCCAGCAGCTCTACAGGGGCGCTCCACGAGCAGTACTTC. It codes for CASSSTGALHEQYF. Full variable domain (remainder filled in from reference TRBV7-9 and TRBJ2-7): DTGVSQNPRHKITKRGQNVTFRCDPISEHNRLYWYRQTLGQGPEFLTYFQNEAQLEKSRLLSDRFSAERPKGSFSTLEIQRTEQGDSAMYLCASSSTGALHEQYFGPGTRLTVT.

The rearrangement uses TRBV5-1 and TRBJ2-5; D is possibly TRBD1 or TRBD2 (5 bases each). CDR1 and CDR2 from the germline V gene are SGHRS and YFSETQ. Trimming pared 0 bases from V and 1 base from J, leaving 13 bases between. The CDR3 length is 16 residues. CDR3 region: CASSLGQGRTQETQYF. The CDR3 bases are TGCGCCAGCAGCTTGGGCCAGGGACGTACCCAAGAGACCCAGTACTTC. The full variable domain, with the rest looked up from reference TRBV5-1 and TRBJ2-5, is KAGVTQTPRYLIKTRGQQVTLSCSPISGHRSVSWYQQTPGQGLQFLFEYFSETQRNKGNFPGRFSGRQFSNSRSEMNVSTLELGDSALYLCASSLGQGRTQETQYFGPGTRLLVL.